This T cell receptor beta chain was documented in a study of T cells in women clearing cervical HPV infection. Study-level points and caveats: TRBV6-7 relative abundance averaged approximately 0.1% in cases and around 0.17% in controls. It is unknown whether associations predate infection; no effector/memory or HPV-specific sorting.

V lost 3 bases and J lost 3, with 14 bases in between. The CDR3 contains 15 residues. Germline-derived CDR1 and CDR2 are DFQATT and SNEGSKA (reference sequence). Libraries were prepared by immunoSEQ multiplex PCR; TCRdb keeps only in-frame clonotypes and omits some of them. This sample's table has about 22,000 clones. Note on this clone: Its antigen remains unknown. With the read ending 3 residues before the CDR3 end, the germline J gene is used to fill in that end.

Sequencing was carried out using blood buffy coat. The TCR sequence derives from a woman aged 18-70 years with a cervical HPV16 infection that either progressed to CIN3+ or cleared (not recorded which). This chain connects TRBV20-1 to TRBJ2-2; the D gene is possibly TRBD2 (7 bases). The covered CDR3 bases are TGCAGTGCTAGTGAGGGGGGGCGGGACACCGGGGAG. It codes for CSASEGGRDTGE. The whole CDR3 protein is CSASEGGRDTGELFF.